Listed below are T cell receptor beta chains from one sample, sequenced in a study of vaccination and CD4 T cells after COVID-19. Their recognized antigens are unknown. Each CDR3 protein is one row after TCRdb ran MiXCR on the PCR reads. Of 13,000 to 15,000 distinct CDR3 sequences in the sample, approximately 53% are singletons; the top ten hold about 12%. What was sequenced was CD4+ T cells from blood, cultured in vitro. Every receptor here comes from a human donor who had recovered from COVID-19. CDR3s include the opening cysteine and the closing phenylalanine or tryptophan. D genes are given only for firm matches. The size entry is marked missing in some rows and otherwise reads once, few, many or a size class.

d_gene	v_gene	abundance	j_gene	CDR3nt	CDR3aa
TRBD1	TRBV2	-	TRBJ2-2	TGTGCCAGCAGTTCGGACAGGTGGAACACCGGGGAGCTGTTTTTT	CASSSDRWNTGELFF
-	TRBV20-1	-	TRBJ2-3	TGCAGTGCTTCCAATTGGGGGGAGTCCTTTTTTACAGATACGCAGTATTTT	CSASNWGESFFTDTQYF
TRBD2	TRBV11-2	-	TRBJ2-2	TGTGCCAGCAGCTTTTTCGGTGGGACTAGCCTCACCGGGGAGCTGTTTTTT	CASSFFGGTSLTGELFF
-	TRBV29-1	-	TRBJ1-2	TGCAGCGCAGATCAGGGAAATAAAAACTATGGCTACACCTTC	CSADQGNKNYGYTF
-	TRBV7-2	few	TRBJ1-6	TGTGCCAGCAGCTTACTCATGGGGGGATCGTGGAATTCACCCCTCCACTTT	CASSLLMGGSWNSPLHF
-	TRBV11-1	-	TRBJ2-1	TGTGCCAGCAGCCCAAGGGGGAGGGGCGTAATTCGTGAGCAGTTCTTC	CASSPRGRGVIREQFF
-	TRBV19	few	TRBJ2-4	TGTGCCAGTAGGGCAGAGCTAGCCAAAAACATTCAGTACTTC	CASRAELAKNIQYF
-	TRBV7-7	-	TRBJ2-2	TGTGCCAGCAGTCCCACGAGGGCGGCCGGGGAGCTGTTTTTT	CASSPTRAAGELFF
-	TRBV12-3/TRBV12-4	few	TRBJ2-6	TGTGCCAGCAGTTTCGGAAGCTCTGGGGCCAACGTCCTGACTTTC	CASSFGSSGANVLTF
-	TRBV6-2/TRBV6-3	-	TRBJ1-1	TGTGCCAGCAGATGGAGTGACACTGAAGCTTTCTTT	CASRWSDTEAFF
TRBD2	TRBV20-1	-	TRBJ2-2	TGCAGTGCAGGCGCCGCTAGCGGGTTAAACACCGGGGAGCTGTTTTTT	CSAGAASGLNTGELFF
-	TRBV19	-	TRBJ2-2	TGTGCCAGTAGTATGGGGTTTGCTAGCACCGGGGAGCTGTTTTTT	CASSMGFASTGELFF
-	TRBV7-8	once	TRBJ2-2	TGTGCCAGCAGCTTCGGGCGGATGAACACCGGGGAGCTGTTTTTT	CASSFGRMNTGELFF
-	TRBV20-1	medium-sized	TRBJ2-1	TGCAGTGCTGTGAGGATCAACTCCTACAATGAGCAGTTCTTC	CSAVRINSYNEQFF
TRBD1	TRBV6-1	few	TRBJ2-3	TGTGCCATCATGCCAGGGGGCCGAGGCACAGATACGCAGTATTTT	CAIMPGGRGTDTQYF
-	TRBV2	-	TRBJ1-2	TGTGCCAGCAGTCCCGCAGGTCGGGTCGGCTACACCTTC	CASSPAGRVGYTF
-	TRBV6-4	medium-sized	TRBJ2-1	TGTGCCAGCAGTGACGGGAGCTCCTACAATGAGCAGTTCTTC	CASSDGSSYNEQFF
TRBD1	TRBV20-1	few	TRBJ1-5	TGCAGTGCTACTCTCGGGACAGGCGATCAGCCCCAGCATTTT	CSATLGTGDQPQHF
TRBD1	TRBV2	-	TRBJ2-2	TGTGCCAGCCTTGGACAGGGGGCCACCGGGGAGCTGTTTTTT	CASLGQGATGELFF
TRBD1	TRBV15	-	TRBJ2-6	TGTGCCACCAGCAGTGCCTCACAGGGGGCTGGGGCCAACGTCCTGACTTTC	CATSSASQGAGANVLTF
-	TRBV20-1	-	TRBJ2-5	TGCAGTGCTAGAGATCTCCAGAACTCGCTTGCGGAGACCCAGTACTTC	CSARDLQNSLAETQYF
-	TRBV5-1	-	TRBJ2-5	TGCGCCAGCAGCTTCGGGGGGCCAGAGACCCAGTACTTC	CASSFGGPETQYF
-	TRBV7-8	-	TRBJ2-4	TGTGCCAGCAGCTTAGGGCAGGGGGGAAGCATTCAGTACTTC	CASSLGQGGSIQYF
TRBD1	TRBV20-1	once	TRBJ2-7	TGCAGTGTCCCGGGACAGCCCAACGAGCAGTACTTC	CSVPGQPNEQYF
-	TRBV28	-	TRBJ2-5	TGTGCCAGCAGTTCCCCTGACAGGTCCCAGGCCCAGTACTTC	CASSSPDRSQAQYF
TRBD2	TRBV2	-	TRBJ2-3	TGTGCCAGCAGGCGGGAGGGCCTTGGCAGTACAGATACGCAGTATTTT	CASRREGLGSTDTQYF
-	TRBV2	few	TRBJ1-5	TGTGCCAGCAGTGAGGGGCAGAGGGGCAATCAGCCCCAGCATTTT	CASSEGQRGNQPQHF
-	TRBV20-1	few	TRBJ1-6	TGCAGTGCTAGAGGGGACCTGGTGTATAATTCACCCCTCCACTTT	CSARGDLVYNSPLHF
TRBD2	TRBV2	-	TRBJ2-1	TGTGCCAGCAGTGCCCGGACTAGCGGGAGCTACAATGAGCAGTTCTTC	CASSARTSGSYNEQFF
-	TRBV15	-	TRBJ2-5	TGTGCCACCAGCAGACTTCGGACAGAAAAAGAGACCCAGTACTTC	CATSRLRTEKETQYF
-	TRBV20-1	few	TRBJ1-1	TGCAGTGCTAGGTCGGGACGGTCGTCCGCTATGAGCACTGAAGCTTTCTTT	CSARSGRSSAMSTEAFF
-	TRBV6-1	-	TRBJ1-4	TGTGCCAGCAGTGGCCGGGGGGGCATTGGTGAAAAACTGTTTTTT	CASSGRGGIGEKLFF
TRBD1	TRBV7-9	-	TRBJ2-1	TGTGCCAGCAGCACCCGGACAGGGAGCTCCTACAATGAGCAGTTCTTC	CASSTRTGSSYNEQFF
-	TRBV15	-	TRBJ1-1	TGTGCCACCAGCAGAGCCCCCAAAAAGAGGCGGGCGGACCCTGAAGCTTTCTTT	CATSRAPKKRRADPEAFF
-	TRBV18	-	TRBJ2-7	TGTGCCAGCTCCCCCATGGGGAGACCCTACGAGCAGTACTTC	CASSPMGRPYEQYF
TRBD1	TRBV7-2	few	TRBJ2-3	TGTGCCAGCAGCTTAGGGACAGGGCACACAGATACGCAGTATTTT	CASSLGTGHTDTQYF
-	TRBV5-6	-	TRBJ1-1	TGTGCCAGCAGCGAACAGGGCCGTGGGGCTGAAGCTTTCTTT	CASSEQGRGAEAFF
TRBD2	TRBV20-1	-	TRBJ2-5	TGCAGTGCTAGGACTAGCGGACAAGAGACCCAGTACTTC	CSARTSGQETQYF
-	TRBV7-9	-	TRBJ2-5	TGTGCCAGCAGCTTAGGGTGGTCCAAGGTGGGAGAGACCCAGTACTTC	CASSLGWSKVGETQYF
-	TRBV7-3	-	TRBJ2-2	TGTGCCAGCAGCAACGACAGAGCCACCGGGGAGCTGTTTTTT	CASSNDRATGELFF
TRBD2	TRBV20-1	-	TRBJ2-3	TGCAGTGCTGAAACGACTAGCGGGAGGGGACAAGGCACAGATACGCAGTATTTT	CSAETTSGRGQGTDTQYF
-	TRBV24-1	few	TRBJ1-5	TGTGCCACCAGTGATTCCGGGACCTCAGGTCAGCCCCAGCATTTT	CATSDSGTSGQPQHF
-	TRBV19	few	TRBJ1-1	TGTGCCAGTAGCAGACAACCCACTGAAGCTTTCTTT	CASSRQPTEAFF
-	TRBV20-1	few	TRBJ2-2	TGCAGTGTTGGCGATCCGAACACCGGGGAGCTGTTTTTT	CSVGDPNTGELFF
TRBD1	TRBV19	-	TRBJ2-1	TGTGCCAGTAGTCCCGGACAGGGACGGAATGAGCAGTTCTTC	CASSPGQGRNEQFF
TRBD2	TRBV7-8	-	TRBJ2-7	TGTGCCAGCAGCACCGGACTAGCGGGAGGTTTCGACGAGCAGTACTTC	CASSTGLAGGFDEQYF
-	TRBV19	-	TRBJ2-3	TGTGCCAGTAGTATCGGGGGAGACGCAGATACGCAGTATTTT	CASSIGGDADTQYF
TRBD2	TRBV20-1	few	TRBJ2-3	TGCAGTGCTTACGACGGGACTAGGCCCTTAGATACGCAGTATTTT	CSAYDGTRPLDTQYF
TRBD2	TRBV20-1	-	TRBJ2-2	TGCAGTGTCGTCCCGGGACTAGCGGGAGGGAACACCGGGGAGCTGTTTTTT	CSVVPGLAGGNTGELFF
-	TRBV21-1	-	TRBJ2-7	TGTGCCAGCAGCAATCGAACTACCTACGAGCAGTACTTC	CASSNRTTYEQYF
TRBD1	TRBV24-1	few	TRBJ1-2	TGTGCCACCAGTGTACAGGGGTTAGGCTACACCTTC	CATSVQGLGYTF
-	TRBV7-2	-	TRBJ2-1	TGTGCCAGCAGCTTAGACTGGCGACAGGTCAATGAGCAGTTCTTC	CASSLDWRQVNEQFF
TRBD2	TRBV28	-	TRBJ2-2	TGTGCCAGCAGTTTATTGGGGACTAGCCTCAACCGGGAGCTGTTTTTT	CASSLLGTSLNRELFF
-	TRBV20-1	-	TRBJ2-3	TGCAGTGCTAAGGACTACTTCACAGATACGCAGTATTTT	CSAKDYFTDTQYF
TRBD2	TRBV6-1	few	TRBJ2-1	TGTGCCAGCAGTCGCGCGGGGGATTTTCGTAGCTCCTACAATGAGCAGTTCTTC	CASSRAGDFRSSYNEQFF